Sequencing of this T cell receptor (beta chain) was carried out in a study of T cell clonotyping in hematopoietic cell transplantation. Background on the study: Pretransplant recipient samples were taken after cytoreduction.

As regards this clone: Its target is not known.

Some clones are missing from TCRdb's copy, which holds only in-frame ones; the method was immunoSEQ multiplex PCR. The repertoire holds some 8,500 clones, with around 85% as singletons. Whole-study findings and limits: Graft donor and pretransplant recipient Inverse Simpson Index values predicted broader posttransplant TCR diversity.

Time point: recipient sample about 28 days before transplant, after cytoreduction. Unmatched junction bases numbered 6, after V lost 1 base and J lost 3 bases. The CDR3 loop spans 17 amino acids. Germline loops: CDR1 SGHAT, CDR2 FQDESV (reference sequence). This sequence originates from a man aged 55 to 70 with acute myeloid leukemia. Some clones in this sample may be carry-over from other donors' samples. Sequences were derived from peripheral blood mononuclear cells, sampled before stem cell transplant. The chain is built from TRBV11-1 and TRBJ2-3, with 11 nucleotides matching TRBD2. This CDR3 reads CASSLDTSGRGTDTQYF. The DNA of the CDR3 is TGTGCCAGCAGCTTAGATACTAGCGGGAGAGGGACAGATACGCAGTATTTT.